This T cell receptor (beta chain) was profiled in a study of T cells in localized non-small cell lung cancer. Study-level results: Longer overall survival was linked to higher blood T cell density. Heterogeneity remains possible because sequencing was limited to only one tumor region. Median roughly 57 top-100 tumor clones were shared with paired adjacent lung. Compared with tumor, uninvolved adjacent lung displayed greater T cell clonality, ranking highest overall.

This CDR3 comprises 15 residues. V gave up 4 bases and J gave up 6 bases, with 18 bases separating them. Germline V gene data show CDR1 as MNHEY and CDR2 as SVGAGI. A word on this clone: Its antigen is not known.

Assay: immunoSEQ multiplex PCR; the TCRdb copy retains only in-frame clones and omits some. The sample lists 72,000 or so clones, roughly nine tenths occurring once. This specimen was peripheral blood, taken before any cancer treatment. This clonotype was sampled from a male donor older than 55 with stage III squamous cell lung carcinoma. V and J are TRBV6-5 and TRBJ1-2, with TRBD1 as a possible D gene (6 bases). CDR3 bases: TGTGCCAGCAGTTCGATACAGGGTCCGGGGGATGGCTACACCTTC. This codes for CASSSIQGPGDGYTF.